This T cell receptor (beta chain) was found in a study of T cells after yellow fever vaccination. The CDR3 extends over 14 amino acids. The germline V gene encodes CDR1 MNHEY and CDR2 SVGAGI. Trimming removed 6 bases from V and 9 bases from J, with 18 bases in between. TCRdb fed the 5' RACE reads into MiXCR, producing one record per CDR3 protein. The repertoire has 500,000 to 700,000 distinct CDR3 sequences, 15% to 20% of them found once; the top ten carry roughly 13%. This clonotype was found a few times. V and J are TRBV6-5 and TRBJ2-1, with D possibly being TRBD2 (7 bases). Sequenced here: PBMCs, sampled 15 days after the yellow fever booster vaccination. The TCR comes from a young man who received the YFV17D yellow fever vaccine. The CDR3 nucleotides are TGTGCCAGCAGACGACAGGCGGGAGACGGTGAGCAGTTCTTC. Translation: CASRRQAGDGEQFF.